This T cell receptor (beta chain) was found in a study of T cell responses to AZD1222 COVID-19 vaccine. Study-level points and caveats: After two AZD1222 doses, spike-specific TCR breadth and depth rose versus day 0. The donor group comprised mostly white British people and more females; the analysis possibly underestimated clonal diversity. The reported proportion of spike-specific TCRs targeting unmutated variant regions was nearly half.

Notes on this clone: Antigen: not known.

TCRdb's table, derived via immunoSEQ multiplex PCR, lists solely in-frame clones and lacks some. The sample has 150,000 or so clones; approximately 93% are singletons. The input for sequencing was peripheral blood, taken 28 days after the second AZD1222 dose. This TCR was sampled from an adult who received the AZD1222 COVID-19 vaccine.

CDR3 sequence reads: CASSENQRSDTQYF. The CDR3 DNA is TGTGCCAGCAGTGAAAACCAAAGATCCGATACGCAGTATTTT. This chain joins TRBV2 and TRBJ2-3; D is ambiguous. Germline loops: CDR1 SNHLY, CDR2 FYNNEI. The V end lost 2 bases, the J end lost 6 bases, and 12 bases lay between the germline ends. The CDR3 has 14 amino acids.